This T cell receptor beta chain was found in a study of cytomegalovirus exposure and HLA in healthy donors. From germline, CDR1 is SNHLY and CDR2 FYNNEI. With 8 bases removed from V and 8 bases from J, the gap between germline ends came to 24 bases. The CDR3 covers 15 residues. Of note for this clone: The antigen remains unidentified.

Study results and limitations: Some segments of the V type, notably TRBV6-2 and TRBV6-3, were excluded as indistinguishable. Later genetic work tied a missense DCLRE1C variant to beta-chain V and J trimming. One later analysis reportedly identified an Asian-associated ancestry cluster that showed fewer N-insertions than the roughly 600-donor mean.

Use of 60 Vbeta and 13 Jbeta primers characterized the PCR. Generated by immunoSEQ multiplex PCR, the TCRdb table keeps only in-frame clones and is missing some. Seen here are 35,000 to 40,000 clones, roughly three quarters observed once, and the top ten hold about 8%. The sample consisted of PBMCs. The TCR comes from a woman in her thirties in good health and CMV-seropositive. This chain uses TRBV2 with TRBJ1-2, with D unresolved. This CDR3 reads CASSRSPQALHGYTF. CDR3 in DNA: TGTGCCAGCTCCCGCAGTCCCCAGGCCTTACACGGCTACACCTTC.